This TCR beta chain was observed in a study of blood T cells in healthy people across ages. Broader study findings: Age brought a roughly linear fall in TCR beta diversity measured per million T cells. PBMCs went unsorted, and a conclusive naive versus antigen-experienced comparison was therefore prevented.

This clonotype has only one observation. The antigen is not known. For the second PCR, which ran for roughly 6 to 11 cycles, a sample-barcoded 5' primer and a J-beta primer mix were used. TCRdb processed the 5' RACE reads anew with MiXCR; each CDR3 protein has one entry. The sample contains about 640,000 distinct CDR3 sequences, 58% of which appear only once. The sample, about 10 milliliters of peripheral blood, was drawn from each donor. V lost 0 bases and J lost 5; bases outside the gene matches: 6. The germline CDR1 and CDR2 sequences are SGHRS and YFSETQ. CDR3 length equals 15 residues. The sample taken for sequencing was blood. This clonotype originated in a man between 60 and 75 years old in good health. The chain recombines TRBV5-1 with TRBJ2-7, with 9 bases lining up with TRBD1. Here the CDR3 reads CASSLGGQGFHEQYF. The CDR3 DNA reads TGCGCCAGCAGCTTGGGCGGACAGGGGTTCCACGAGCAGTACTTC.